A selection of T cell receptor beta chains follows, all from one sample in a study of T cell clonotyping in hematopoietic cell transplantation. Method: immunoSEQ multiplex PCR; TCRdb's copy keeps in-frame clones and lacks some. The sample consists of approximately 18,000 clones, 60% to 80% of them appearing once. The sample consisted of peripheral blood mononuclear cells, taken before stem cell transplant. The source is a man between 60 and 70 years old with acute myeloid leukemia. Some clones in this sample may be carry-over from other donors' samples. CDR3s include the opening cysteine and the closing phenylalanine or tryptophan. D genes are given only for firm matches. Clone size is stated in some rows and not others, as once, few, many or a class when expanded.

J: TRBJ2-2
V: TRBV2
D: -
size: -
DNA: TGTGCCAGCAAAAGGTCTCCGCTTAGGGACGGGGAGCTGTTTTTT
CDR3: CASKRSPLRDGELFF

J: TRBJ2-7
V: TRBV13
D: -
size: -
DNA: TGTGCCAGCAGCTTAGGTCCTTCCGGGACCCACACCTACGAGCAGTACTTC
CDR3: CASSLGPSGTHTYEQYF

J: TRBJ1-2
V: TRBV19
D: TRBD1
size: -
DNA: TGTGCCAGTAGTCCCCGACAGGGTAGCGGCTACACCTTC
CDR3: CASSPRQGSGYTF

J: TRBJ2-4
V: TRBV27
D: -
size: -
DNA: TGTGCCAGCAGTTTAAGGGGTAGCGGCAGGGCCTTAGCCAAAAACATTCAGTACTTC
CDR3: CASSLRGSGRALAKNIQYF

J: TRBJ1-2
V: TRBV27
D: TRBD1
size: -
DNA: TGTGCCAGCAGCCATCCGCCGCCGGGACAGGGGATTAACTATGGCTACACCTTC
CDR3: CASSHPPPGQGINYGYTF

J: TRBJ2-3
V: TRBV30
D: -
size: -
DNA: TGTGCCTGGAGCCTGGGCAGCACAGATACGCAGTATTTT
CDR3: CAWSLGSTDTQYF

J: TRBJ1-2
V: TRBV7-6
D: -
size: -
DNA: TGTGCCAGCAGCCATTATGGCCCGGGGGAGCTTAACTATGGCTACACCTTC
CDR3: CASSHYGPGELNYGYTF

J: TRBJ2-7
V: TRBV7-9
D: -
size: -
DNA: TGTGCCAGCAGCTCCTCGGGCCGAGGCTCCTACGAGCAGTACTTC
CDR3: CASSSSGRGSYEQYF

J: TRBJ1-5
V: TRBV19
D: -
size: -
DNA: TGTGCCAGTAGTATGGGAATAGGCAACAATCAGCCCCAGCATTTT
CDR3: CASSMGIGNNQPQHF

J: TRBJ2-7
V: TRBV7-2
D: TRBD1
size: -
DNA: TGTGCCAGCAGCGCCGTCCGGGACAGGGGTGGCTACGAGCAGTACTTC
CDR3: CASSAVRDRGGYEQYF

J: TRBJ2-5
V: TRBV5-1
D: TRBD2
size: few
DNA: TGCGCCAGCAGCCCGGGACTAGCGGGAGGGCGAGAGACCCAGTACTTC
CDR3: CASSPGLAGGRETQYF

J: TRBJ2-7
V: TRBV11-2
D: TRBD2
size: -
DNA: TGTGCCAGCAGCTCGTGGTTCAGGGAGGGCTACGAGCAGTACTTC
CDR3: CASSSWFREGYEQYF

J: TRBJ1-6
V: TRBV6-1
D: TRBD1
size: -
DNA: TGTGCCAGCAGTGGATTTACAGGGGAAGGATCACCCCTCCACTTT
CDR3: CASSGFTGEGSPLHF

J: TRBJ2-1
V: TRBV19
D: -
size: -
DNA: TGTGCCAGTAGTCAGGAGCCGGGGGGCGCCTACAATGAGCAGTTCTTC
CDR3: CASSQEPGGAYNEQFF

J: TRBJ1-5
V: TRBV27
D: -
size: -
DNA: TGTGCCAGCACCCGGACGGTTGGGGGCAATCAGCCCCAGCATTTT
CDR3: CASTRTVGGNQPQHF

J: TRBJ2-5
V: TRBV28
D: -
size: -
DNA: TGTGCCAGCGCACCCAGGGGGTGGAGGGGGGAGACCCAGTACTTC
CDR3: CASAPRGWRGETQYF

J: TRBJ1-5
V: TRBV7-2
D: -
size: -
DNA: TGTGCCAGCAGCCCACAGGATGATCAGCCCCAGCATTTT
CDR3: CASSPQDDQPQHF

J: TRBJ1-1
V: TRBV7-2
D: -
size: -
DNA: TGTGCCAGCAGCTTAGAATTGCCAAGAAAAGCTTTCTTT
CDR3: CASSLELPRKAFF

J: TRBJ1-2
V: TRBV5-1
D: TRBD1
size: -
DNA: TGCGCCAGCAGCTTTAGAGGACAGGGCGATGGCTACACCTTC
CDR3: CASSFRGQGDGYTF

J: TRBJ1-4
V: TRBV2
D: -
size: -
DNA: TGTGCCAGCAGGGGCCGGAATGAAAAACTGTTTTTT
CDR3: CASRGRNEKLFF

J: TRBJ1-5
V: TRBV4-3
D: -
size: few
DNA: TGCGCCAGCAGCCAAGATTTACGTAATCAGCCCCAGCATTTT
CDR3: CASSQDLRNQPQHF

J: TRBJ2-5
V: TRBV7-7
D: -
size: few
DNA: TGTGCCAGCAGCTACCGGGATCATGGAATGGAGACCCAGTACTTC
CDR3: CASSYRDHGMETQYF

J: TRBJ1-1
V: TRBV27
D: TRBD1
size: -
DNA: TGTGCCAGCAAAGGGGGCGGGAGCACTGAAGCTTTCTTT
CDR3: CASKGGGSTEAFF

J: TRBJ2-2
V: TRBV9
D: -
size: -
DNA: TGTGCCAGCAGCGTAGGGGACCTCTCGAACACCGGGGAGCTGTTTTTT
CDR3: CASSVGDLSNTGELFF

J: TRBJ1-1
V: TRBV13
D: -
size: -
DNA: TGTGCCAGCAGCCCGCGGGGTATTAGGGGCCTGAACACTGAAGCTTTCTTT
CDR3: CASSPRGIRGLNTEAFF

J: TRBJ1-5
V: TRBV27
D: TRBD1
size: -
DNA: TGTGCCAGCAGTTTGGACAGGGATCAGCCCCAGCATTTT
CDR3: CASSLDRDQPQHF

J: TRBJ1-6
V: TRBV7-2
D: -
size: -
DNA: TGTGCCAGCAGTGGACAGCCTAATTCACCCCTCCACTTT
CDR3: CASSGQPNSPLHF

J: TRBJ1-3
V: TRBV19
D: -
size: -
DNA: TGTGCCAGTAGTATCGGGCCTTACCCTGGAAACACCATATATTTT
CDR3: CASSIGPYPGNTIYF

J: TRBJ1-1
V: TRBV5-4
D: -
size: -
DNA: TGTGCCAGCAGCTTGGGAGACATGAACACTGAAGCTTTCTTT
CDR3: CASSLGDMNTEAFF

J: TRBJ1-6
V: TRBV9
D: TRBD1
size: once
DNA: TGTGCCAGCAGCGGAGGGGGCGCAGCGGCCTATAATTCACCCCTCCACTTT
CDR3: CASSGGGAAAYNSPLHF

J: TRBJ1-1
V: TRBV5-8
D: TRBD1
size: -
DNA: TGTGCCAGCAGACCCAGGGGGTTGGACGAAGCTTTCTTT
CDR3: CASRPRGLDEAFF

J: TRBJ2-2
V: TRBV4-3
D: -
size: -
DNA: TGCGCCAGCAGCCAAGGCCTAGGAGTGGGGTCAGGGGAGCTGTTTTTT
CDR3: CASSQGLGVGSGELFF

J: TRBJ1-5
V: TRBV12-5
D: -
size: -
DNA: TGTGCTAGTGATCAGCCCCAGCATTTT
CDR3: CASDQPQHF

J: TRBJ2-2
V: TRBV7-2
D: TRBD2
size: -
DNA: TGTGCCAGCAGCCTGACTAGCGGGAGAAAGACCGGGGAGCTGTTTTTT
CDR3: CASSLTSGRKTGELFF

J: TRBJ2-2
V: TRBV4-1
D: TRBD1
size: -
DNA: TGCGCCAGCAGCCGACCGGGACAGGGGAATACCGGGGAGCTGTTTTTT
CDR3: CASSRPGQGNTGELFF

J: TRBJ2-3
V: TRBV2
D: TRBD2
size: -
DNA: TGTGCCAGCAGTGAAGAGGCGTCTAGCGGGGGGGCTTTT
CDR3: CASSEEASSGGAF

J: TRBJ1-2
V: TRBV28
D: -
size: -
DNA: TGTGCCAGCAGTTTACCGAGAGGGGTATATGGCTACACCTTC
CDR3: CASSLPRGVYGYTF

J: TRBJ1-1
V: TRBV7-2
D: TRBD1
size: -
DNA: TGTGCCAGCAGCTTAGAATGGACAGGGGGCACTGAAGCTTTCTTT
CDR3: CASSLEWTGGTEAFF

J: TRBJ2-2
V: TRBV6-6
D: -
size: -
DNA: TGTGCCAGCAATATAAACGGGGGGAACACCGGGGAGCTGTTTTTT
CDR3: CASNINGGNTGELFF

J: TRBJ2-7
V: TRBV29-1
D: -
size: -
DNA: TGCAGCGTTGAAGGTCAGGGTAACTACGAGCAGTACTTC
CDR3: CSVEGQGNYEQYF

J: TRBJ2-7
V: TRBV6-6
D: TRBD1
size: few
DNA: TGTGCCAGCAGTTACTCTGGGACAGCCTACGAGCAGTACTTC
CDR3: CASSYSGTAYEQYF

J: TRBJ1-1
V: TRBV29-1
D: -
size: -
DNA: TGCAGCGTAGGGGACACTTGGAACACTGAAGCTTTCTTT
CDR3: CSVGDTWNTEAFF

J: TRBJ2-2
V: TRBV7-6
D: -
size: -
DNA: TGTGCCAGCCTCGGACGGCTCACCGGGGAGCTGTTTTTT
CDR3: CASLGRLTGELFF

J: TRBJ1-2
V: TRBV7-2
D: -
size: few
DNA: TGTGCCAGCAGCTTAGGAGCAACTCAGGGTCGTGGCTACACCTTC
CDR3: CASSLGATQGRGYTF

J: TRBJ1-5
V: TRBV7-8
D: -
size: -
DNA: TGTGCCAGCAGCCTAGAAAGGACACCATCTAGCAATCAGCCCCAGCATTTT
CDR3: CASSLERTPSSNQPQHF

J: TRBJ2-3
V: TRBV7-9
D: -
size: -
DNA: TGTGCCAGCAGTTCGGTCCTAGCGCACACCGAACACAGCACAGATACGCAGTATTTT
CDR3: CASSSVLAHTEHSTDTQYF

J: TRBJ1-1
V: TRBV10-3
D: -
size: -
DNA: TGTGCCATCAGTTCGGCGAACACTGAAGCTTTCTTT
CDR3: CAISSANTEAFF

J: TRBJ1-1
V: TRBV11-3
D: -
size: -
DNA: TGTGCCAGCAGCCCAGGACCCCCAAGGACTGAAGCTTTCTTT
CDR3: CASSPGPPRTEAFF

J: TRBJ1-1
V: TRBV7-9
D: -
size: -
DNA: TGTGCCAGCAGCTTAAGAAACAGGGACACTGAAGCTTTCTTT
CDR3: CASSLRNRDTEAFF

J: TRBJ2-7
V: TRBV4-3
D: TRBD1
size: -
DNA: TGCGCCAGCAGCCAAGGGGACAGTCCTTTTTCCTACGAGCAGTACTTC
CDR3: CASSQGDSPFSYEQYF